These T cell receptor beta chains were read from a single sample in a study of T cell changes during pregnancy in multiple sclerosis. Measured with immunoSEQ multiplex PCR; TCRdb has only the in-frame clones, and not every one. The sample lists about 52,000 clones, around nine tenths seen once, with about 0.37% in the top ten. The material was CD4+ T cells from peripheral blood mononuclear cells, obtained before pregnancy. These receptors were collected from a female donor with multiple sclerosis, enrolled in a pregnancy study. Each CDR3 is given without its conserved first and last residue. Expanded clones get a size class; other rows say once, few or many, or leave the size out.

NA 9 TRBV6-1 AIGTGGAAF
NA 12 TRBV4-1 ASSQDNSFSEAF
NA 11 TRBV5-1 ASRAGTFNEQY
NA 16 TRBV7-9 ASSLAAFLGQEVYEQY
NA 12 TRBV5-1 ASSPTGEHYGYT
NA 13 TRBV7-9 ASSFITGRNTEAF
NA 13 TRBV5-1 ASSLGPGTVYEQY
once 13 TRBV27 ASSSARSGANVLT
NA 14 TRBV5-6 ASSSGTVATNEKLF
NA 15 TRBV5-6 ASSLGSGLSSYNEQF
NA 15 TRBV18 ASSPAAWTSGSNEQF
NA 13 TRBV11-2 ASSLRGTEGNEQF
few 12 TRBV10-3 AISESGNAGGYT
NA 12 TRBV6-5 ASSSGRVDTEAF
NA 13 TRBV15 ATSRDPSSYNEQF
NA 12 TRBV19 ASRLQGGSDTQY
NA 11 TRBV6-5 ASSHRDGNTIY
few 16 TRBV5-8 ASSLGDSPFATNEKLF
NA 13 TRBV27 ASSFTTGVNEKLF
once 13 TRBV28 ASSGPSGTNYEQY
NA 12 TRBV11-3 ASSPRTGPGELF
NA 12 TRBV2 ATGKRTNYNEQF
once 12 TRBV5-1 ASSVTGLGTEAF
NA 10 TRBV29-1 SVGRIRETQY
NA 11 TRBV18 ASSPLGGTEAF
NA 11 TRBV7-9 ASSLGVGEKLF
few 12 TRBV27 ASSPQGGKNIQY
NA 13 TRBV5-6 ASSFDHGGTYGYT
NA 14 TRBV19 ASSTDHRGPQETQY
NA 15 TRBV18 ASSPGQGARVYNEQF
NA 12 TRBV28 ASSLTGGNQPQH
once 13 TRBV27 ASSPTSDLYNEQF
NA 12 TRBV27 ASSPDRGSQPQH
NA 13 TRBV9 ASSRETRPPNEQF
NA 12 TRBV2 ASRETGFTGELF
NA 14 TRBV7-9 ASSWGEGKQNYEQY
NA 13 TRBV6-6 ASSYLQQTGQPQH
NA 14 TRBV10-3 AISESSVSTNTEAF
NA 13 TRBV11-2 ASSLVPGFGSEAF
NA 14 TRBV10-2 ASRTSGLSNTGELF
NA 12 TRBV30 AWQPTGGLETQY
NA 12 TRBV6-1 ASLHRSSYNEQF
NA 14 TRBV19 ASSIRRQTNTGELF
NA 16 TRBV12-5 ASGLVQGGGEGNQPQH
NA 11 TRBV15 ATSKDFFYGYT
NA 13 TRBV28 ASSLPTGGNEKLF
NA 13 TRBV18 ASSQAGQGNQPQH
NA 13 TRBV28 ASSSGQGARQPQH
NA 10 TRBV11-3 ASSSGTPEQF
NA 10 TRBV30 AWSVGGYEQY